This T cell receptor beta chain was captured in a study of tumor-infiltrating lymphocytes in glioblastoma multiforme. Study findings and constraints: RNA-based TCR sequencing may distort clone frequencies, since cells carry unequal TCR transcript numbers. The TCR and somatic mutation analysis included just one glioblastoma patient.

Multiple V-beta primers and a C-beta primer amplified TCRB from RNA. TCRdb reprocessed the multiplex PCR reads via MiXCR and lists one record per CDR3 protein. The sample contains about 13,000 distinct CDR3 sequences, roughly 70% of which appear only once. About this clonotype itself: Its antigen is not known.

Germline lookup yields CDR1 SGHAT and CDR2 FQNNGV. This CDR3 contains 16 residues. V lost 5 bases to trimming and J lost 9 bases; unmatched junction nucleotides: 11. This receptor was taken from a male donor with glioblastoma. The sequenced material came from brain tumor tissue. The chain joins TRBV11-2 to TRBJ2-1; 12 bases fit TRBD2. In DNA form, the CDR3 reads TGTGCCAGCAGCGCTCGCGCCACTAGCGGGGGGTGTGAGCAGTTCTTC. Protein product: CASSARATSGGCEQFF. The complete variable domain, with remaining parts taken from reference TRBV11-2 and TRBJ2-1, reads EAGVAQSPRYKIIEKRQSVAFWCNPISGHATLYWYQQILGQGPKLLIQFQNNGVVDDSQLPKDRFSAERLKGVDSTLKIQPAKLEDSAVYLCASSARATSGGCEQFFGPGTRLTVL.